The rows below give T cell receptor beta chains drawn from one sample of a study of shared clonotypes between healthy human individuals. Generated by immunoSEQ multiplex PCR, the TCRdb table keeps only in-frame clones and is missing some. This table has about 2.2 million clones, over 85% appearing once. Material: naive CD8+ T cells from PBMCs. The source is a young man in good health. Some clones in this sample may be carry-over from other donors' samples. CDR3s include the opening cysteine and the closing phenylalanine or tryptophan. Fields, in order: D gene, V gene, J gene, CDR3 DNA, CDR3 protein. D genes are given only for firm matches.

d_call: TRBD1
v_call: TRBV7-2
j_call: TRBJ2-3
cdr3_nt: TGTGCCAGCAGCCCCTACGGGGGGACAGGGAGCACAGATACGCAGTATTTT
cdr3_aa: CASSPYGGTGSTDTQYF

d_call: NA
v_call: TRBV28
j_call: TRBJ2-5
cdr3_nt: TGTGCCAGCAGTTTATTGGGGCAAGAGACCCAGTACTTC
cdr3_aa: CASSLLGQETQYF

d_call: NA
v_call: TRBV5-1
j_call: TRBJ2-7
cdr3_nt: TGCGCCAGCAGCTGGGCCGGGACCGAGCAGTACTTC
cdr3_aa: CASSWAGTEQYF

d_call: TRBD1
v_call: TRBV19
j_call: TRBJ1-2
cdr3_nt: TGTGCCAGTAGTATTGGGACAGGGGTTGGCTACACCTTC
cdr3_aa: CASSIGTGVGYTF

d_call: TRBD2
v_call: TRBV27
j_call: TRBJ2-5
cdr3_nt: TGTGCCAGCAGTTTCTTAGGATTCGGCGGGAGTCAAGAGACCCAGTACTTC
cdr3_aa: CASSFLGFGGSQETQYF

d_call: TRBD1
v_call: TRBV27
j_call: TRBJ2-7
cdr3_nt: TGTGCCAGCAGTTTATCCCATGGGACAGTCACCTACGAGCAGTACTTC
cdr3_aa: CASSLSHGTVTYEQYF

d_call: TRBD1
v_call: TRBV4-3
j_call: TRBJ2-2
cdr3_nt: TGCGCCAGCAGTACGGACAGGGGGGAGTACAACACCGGGGAGCTGTTTTTT
cdr3_aa: CASSTDRGEYNTGELFF

d_call: NA
v_call: TRBV27
j_call: TRBJ2-2
cdr3_nt: TGTGCCAGCAGTTTTTCCCTGGGGGAGCTGTTTTTT
cdr3_aa: CASSFSLGELFF

d_call: TRBD1
v_call: TRBV5-4
j_call: TRBJ1-6
cdr3_nt: TGTGCCAGCAGCCTGGGGGACAGGGGATATAATTCACCCCTCCACTTT
cdr3_aa: CASSLGDRGYNSPLHF

d_call: NA
v_call: TRBV28
j_call: TRBJ2-7
cdr3_nt: TGTGCCAGCAGCGACAGACTTCATAGCTCCTACGAGCAGTACTTC
cdr3_aa: CASSDRLHSSYEQYF

d_call: NA
v_call: TRBV29-1
j_call: TRBJ1-2
cdr3_nt: TGCAGCGTGAGGGGGATTGGGTTTGGCTACACCTTC
cdr3_aa: CSVRGIGFGYTF

d_call: TRBD1
v_call: TRBV28
j_call: TRBJ2-3
cdr3_nt: TGTGCCACGATACCACAGGGGGCAAGCACAGATACGCAGTATTTT
cdr3_aa: CATIPQGASTDTQYF

d_call: NA
v_call: TRBV28
j_call: TRBJ2-7
cdr3_nt: TGTGCCAGCAGTTTCAGGGGTCCTACGGTCGAGCAGTACTTC
cdr3_aa: CASSFRGPTVEQYF

d_call: TRBD1
v_call: TRBV29-1
j_call: TRBJ1-2
cdr3_nt: TGCAGCGTATGGACAGGCTATGGCTACACCTTC
cdr3_aa: CSVWTGYGYTF